The clone carrying this TCR beta chain was counted many times. This sample's time point: newly diagnosed GD, antithyroid drugs for less than 3 months. The TCR library was prepared using RNA isolated from PBMCs. American Thyroid Association guidelines defined Graves' disease diagnosis. To make TCR beta libraries, researchers used iRepertoire HTBI primers and Arm-PCR of CDR3 regions. MiXCR, applied by TCRdb to the multiplex PCR reads, yields one record per CDR3 protein. Altogether about 220,000 distinct CDR3 sequences are present, about 18% being singletons, with the ten largest covering less than 25%. These data are taken from a study of regulatory T cells in long-lasting Graves disease. V lost 5 bases and J 6 bases, leaving 10 bases between the germline ends. The CDR3 is 11 amino acids. Germline loops: CDR1 GTSNPN, CDR2 SVGIG (reference sequence).

The sequence derives from a female donor with Graves disease. J is TRBJ1-2 and V is TRBV30, with unresolved D. The sample in question was peripheral blood mononuclear cells (PBMCs), obtained at new diagnosis, from a patient treated with antithyroid drugs. The DNA of the CDR3 is TGTGCCTGGGAGGGCGCGGATGGCTACACCTTC. Protein product: CAWEGADGYTF.